Listed here is a single TCR beta chain. This sample is drawn from a study of blood T cell repertoires in COVID-19. Libraries were prepared by immunoSEQ multiplex PCR; TCRdb keeps only in-frame clonotypes and omits some of them. The sample has more than 250,000 clones; just over 85% are singletons. The CDR3 consists of 16 residues. Germline CDR1 is SGHAT and CDR2 is FQNNGV. Losses at the gene ends were 5 bases for V and 5 bases for J; bases not matched to a gene: 14. Sequenced input: PBMCs or T cells enriched from blood (not recorded which). The chain has TRBV11-2 and TRBJ2-5; 7 bases fit TRBD2. The TCR was taken from a woman aged 18-35 years who had recovered from COVID-19. The DNA for the CDR3 is TGTGCCAGCAGCCCGACCATGGGGGGAGGGGTTGAGACCCAGTACTTC. Its protein is CASSPTMGGGVETQYF.